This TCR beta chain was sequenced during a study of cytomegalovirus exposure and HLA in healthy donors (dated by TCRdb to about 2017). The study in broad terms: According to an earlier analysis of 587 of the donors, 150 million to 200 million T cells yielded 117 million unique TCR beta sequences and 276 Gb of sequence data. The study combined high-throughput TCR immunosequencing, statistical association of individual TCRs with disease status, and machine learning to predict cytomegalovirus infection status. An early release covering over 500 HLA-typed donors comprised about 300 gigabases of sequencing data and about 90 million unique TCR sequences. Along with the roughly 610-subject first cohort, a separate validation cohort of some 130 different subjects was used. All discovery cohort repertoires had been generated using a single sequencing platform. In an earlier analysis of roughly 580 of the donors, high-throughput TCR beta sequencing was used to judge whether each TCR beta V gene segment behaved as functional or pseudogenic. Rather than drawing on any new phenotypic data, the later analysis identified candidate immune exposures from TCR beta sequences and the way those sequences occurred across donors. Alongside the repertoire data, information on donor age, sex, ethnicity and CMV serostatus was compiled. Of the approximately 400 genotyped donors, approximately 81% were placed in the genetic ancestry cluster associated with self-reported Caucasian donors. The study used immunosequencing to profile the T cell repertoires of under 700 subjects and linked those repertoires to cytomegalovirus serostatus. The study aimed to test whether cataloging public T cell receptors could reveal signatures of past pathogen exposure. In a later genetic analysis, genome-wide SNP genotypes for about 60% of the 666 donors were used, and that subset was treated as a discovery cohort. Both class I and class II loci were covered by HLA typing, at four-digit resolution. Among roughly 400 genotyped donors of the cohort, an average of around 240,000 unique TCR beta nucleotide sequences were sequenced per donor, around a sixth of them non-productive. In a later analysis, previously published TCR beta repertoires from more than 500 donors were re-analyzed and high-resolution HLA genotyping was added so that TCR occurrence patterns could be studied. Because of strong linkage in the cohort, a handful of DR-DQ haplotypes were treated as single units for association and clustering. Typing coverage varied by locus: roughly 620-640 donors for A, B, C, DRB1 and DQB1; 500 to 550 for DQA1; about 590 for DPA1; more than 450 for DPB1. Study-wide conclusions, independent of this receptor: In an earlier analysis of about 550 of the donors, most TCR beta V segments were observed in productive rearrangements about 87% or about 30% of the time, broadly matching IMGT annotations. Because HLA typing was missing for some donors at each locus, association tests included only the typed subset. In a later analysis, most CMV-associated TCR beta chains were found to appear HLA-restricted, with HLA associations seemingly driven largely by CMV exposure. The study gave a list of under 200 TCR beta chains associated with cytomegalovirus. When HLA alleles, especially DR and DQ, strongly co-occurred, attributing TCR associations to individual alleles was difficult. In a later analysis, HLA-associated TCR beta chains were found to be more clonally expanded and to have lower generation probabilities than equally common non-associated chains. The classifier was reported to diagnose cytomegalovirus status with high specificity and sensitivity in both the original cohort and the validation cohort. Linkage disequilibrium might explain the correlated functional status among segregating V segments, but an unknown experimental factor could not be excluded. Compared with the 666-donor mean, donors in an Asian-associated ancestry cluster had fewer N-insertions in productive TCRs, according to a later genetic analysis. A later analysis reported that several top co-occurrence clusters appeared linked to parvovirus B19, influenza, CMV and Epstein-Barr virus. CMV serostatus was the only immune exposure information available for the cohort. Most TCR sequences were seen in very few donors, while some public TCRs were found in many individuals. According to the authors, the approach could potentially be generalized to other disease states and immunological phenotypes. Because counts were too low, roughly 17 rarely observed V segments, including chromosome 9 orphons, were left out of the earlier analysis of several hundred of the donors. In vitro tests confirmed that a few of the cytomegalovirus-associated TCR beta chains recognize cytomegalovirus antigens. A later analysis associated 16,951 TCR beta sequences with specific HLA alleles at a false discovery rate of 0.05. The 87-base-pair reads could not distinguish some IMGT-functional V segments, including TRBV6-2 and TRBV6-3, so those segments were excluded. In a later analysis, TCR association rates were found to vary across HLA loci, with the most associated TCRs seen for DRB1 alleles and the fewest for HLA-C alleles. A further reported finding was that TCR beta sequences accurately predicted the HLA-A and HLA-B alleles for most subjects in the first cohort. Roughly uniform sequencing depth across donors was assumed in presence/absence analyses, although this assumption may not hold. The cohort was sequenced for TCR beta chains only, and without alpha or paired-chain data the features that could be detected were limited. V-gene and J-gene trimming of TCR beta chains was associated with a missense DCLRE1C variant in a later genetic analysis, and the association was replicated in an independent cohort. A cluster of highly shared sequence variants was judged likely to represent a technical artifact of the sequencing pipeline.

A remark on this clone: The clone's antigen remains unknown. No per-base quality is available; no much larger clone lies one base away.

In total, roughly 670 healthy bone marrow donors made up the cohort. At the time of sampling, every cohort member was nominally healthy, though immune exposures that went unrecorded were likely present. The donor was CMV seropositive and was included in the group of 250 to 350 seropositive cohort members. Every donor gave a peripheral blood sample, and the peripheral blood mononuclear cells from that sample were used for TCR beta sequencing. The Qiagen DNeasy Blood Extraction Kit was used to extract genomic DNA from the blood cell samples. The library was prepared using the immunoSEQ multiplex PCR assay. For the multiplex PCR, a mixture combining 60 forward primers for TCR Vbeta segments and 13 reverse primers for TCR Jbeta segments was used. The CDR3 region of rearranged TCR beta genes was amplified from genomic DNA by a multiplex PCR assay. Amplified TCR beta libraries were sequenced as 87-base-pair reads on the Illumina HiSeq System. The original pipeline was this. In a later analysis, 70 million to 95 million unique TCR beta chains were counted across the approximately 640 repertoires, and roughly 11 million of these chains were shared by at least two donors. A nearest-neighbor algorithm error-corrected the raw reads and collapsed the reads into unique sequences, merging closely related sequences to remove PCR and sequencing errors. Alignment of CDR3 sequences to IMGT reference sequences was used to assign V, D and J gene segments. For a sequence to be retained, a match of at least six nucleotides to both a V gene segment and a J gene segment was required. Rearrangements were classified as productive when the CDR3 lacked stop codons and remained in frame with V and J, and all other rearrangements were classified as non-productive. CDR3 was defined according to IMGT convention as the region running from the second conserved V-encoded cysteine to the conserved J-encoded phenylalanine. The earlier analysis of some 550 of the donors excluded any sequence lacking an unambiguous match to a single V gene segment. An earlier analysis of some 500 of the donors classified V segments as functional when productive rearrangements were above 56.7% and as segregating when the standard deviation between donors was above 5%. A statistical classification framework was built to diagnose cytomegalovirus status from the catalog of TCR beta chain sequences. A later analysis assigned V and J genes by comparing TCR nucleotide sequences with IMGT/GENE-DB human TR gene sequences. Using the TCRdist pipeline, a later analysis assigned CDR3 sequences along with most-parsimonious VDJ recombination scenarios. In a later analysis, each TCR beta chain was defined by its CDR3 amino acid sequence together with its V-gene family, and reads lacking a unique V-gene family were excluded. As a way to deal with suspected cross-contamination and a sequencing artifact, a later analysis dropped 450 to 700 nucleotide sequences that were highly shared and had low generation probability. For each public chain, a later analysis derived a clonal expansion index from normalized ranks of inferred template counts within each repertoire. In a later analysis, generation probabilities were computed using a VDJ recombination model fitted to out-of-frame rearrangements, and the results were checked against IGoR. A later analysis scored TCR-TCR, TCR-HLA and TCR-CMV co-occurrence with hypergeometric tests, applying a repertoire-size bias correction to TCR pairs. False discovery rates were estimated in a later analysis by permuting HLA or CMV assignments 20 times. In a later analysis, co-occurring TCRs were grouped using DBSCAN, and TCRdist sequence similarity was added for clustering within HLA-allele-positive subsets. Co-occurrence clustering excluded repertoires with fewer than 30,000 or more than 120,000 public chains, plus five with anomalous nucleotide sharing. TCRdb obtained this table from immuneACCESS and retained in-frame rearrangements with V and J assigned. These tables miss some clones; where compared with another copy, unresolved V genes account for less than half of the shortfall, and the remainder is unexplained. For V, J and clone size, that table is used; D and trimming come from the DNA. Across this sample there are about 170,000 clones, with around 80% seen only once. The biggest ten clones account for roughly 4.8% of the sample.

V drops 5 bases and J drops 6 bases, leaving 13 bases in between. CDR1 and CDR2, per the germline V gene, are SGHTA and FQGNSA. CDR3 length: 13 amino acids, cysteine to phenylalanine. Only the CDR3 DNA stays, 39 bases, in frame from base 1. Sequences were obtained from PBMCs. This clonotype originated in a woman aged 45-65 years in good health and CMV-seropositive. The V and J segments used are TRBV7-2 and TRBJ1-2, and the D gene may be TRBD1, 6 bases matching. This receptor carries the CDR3 CASSIPQGNGYTF. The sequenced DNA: TGTGCCAGCAGCATACCACAGGGTAATGGCTACACCTTC.